The 8 T cell receptor beta chains below were found in one sample sequenced in a study of blood T cell repertoires in COVID-19. Profiling relied on immunoSEQ multiplex PCR, and the TCRdb table lists in-frame clones only, not all of them. The data hold more than 100,000 clones, with about 86% observed a single time. The sample consisted of peripheral blood. The origin of the receptors is an older woman with active or convalescent COVID-19.

This clone was picked up a small number of times. This chain joins TRBV7-2 and TRBJ1-6, with 7 bases matching TRBD1. The junction had 6 bases not matched to a gene; V was cut back by 1 base and J by 9 bases. This CDR3 comprises 15 residues. Per germline, CDR1 SGHTA and CDR2 FQGNSA. DNA for the CDR3: TGTGCCAGCAGCTTAGAGGCCAGGGGGATTTCACCCCTCCACTTT. As protein: CASSLEARGISPLHF. Drawing the rest from reference TRBV7-2 and TRBJ1-6, the complete variable domain is GAGVSQSPSNKVTEKGKDVELRCDPISGHTALYWYRQSLGQGLEFLIYFQGNSAPDKSGLPSDRFSAERTGGSVSTLTIQRTQQEDSAVYLCASSLEARGISPLHFGNGTRLTVT.

The V call is TRBV19, the J call TRBJ2-5, with 7 positions matching TRBD2. This CDR3 has 15 residues. From germline, CDR1 is LNHDA and CDR2 SQIVND (reference sequence). V dropped 3 bases and J dropped 5; count of bases not matched to a gene: 9. The CDR3 region is CASSIGSSGGETQYF. As DNA, the CDR3 is TGTGCCAGTAGTATTGGGTCTAGCGGTGGGGAGACCCAGTACTTC.

This chain links TRBV29-1 with TRBJ2-5; TRBD1 agrees at 9 bases. The CDR3 covers 13 residues. The junction had 6 bases not matched to a gene; V was cut back by 5 bases and J by 5 bases. CDR1 SQVTM and CDR2 ANQGSEA come from the germline V gene. The CDR3 coding sequence is TGCAGCGTTCCGGGACAGGGACGGGAGACCCAGTACTTC. It codes for CSVPGQGRETQYF.

The chain couples TRBV5-1 to TRBJ2-6; tentatively, D is TRBD1 (6 bases). CDR1 SGHRS and CDR2 YFSETQ come from the germline V gene. V was trimmed by 5 bases and J by 13 bases, leaving 16 bases between them. This CDR3 is built from 13 residues. CDR3 nucleotides: TGCGCCAGCAGGGAAGGACAGACGAGGGTCCTGACTTTC. As protein: CASREGQTRVLTF. Based on the CDR3 plus reference TRBV5-1 and TRBJ2-6, the full variable domain is KAGVTQTPRYLIKTRGQQVTLSCSPISGHRSVSWYQQTPGQGLQFLFEYFSETQRNKGNFPGRFSGRQFSNSRSEMNVSTLELGDSALYLCASREGQTRVLTFGAGSRLTVL.

The chain recombines TRBV19 with TRBJ1-5; D is unclear. Germline V lookup: CDR1 LNHDA, CDR2 SQIVND (reference sequence). Deletions cut 6 bases from V and 5 bases from J, with 20 bases between. The CDR3 is made up of 16 amino acids. The CDR3 DNA sequence: TGTGCCAGTAGAGGTCGAATTCGACGGGGTCATCAGCCCCAGCATTTT. Protein product: CASRGRIRRGHQPQHF.

The chain uses TRBV4-2 and TRBJ1-5, with a tentative D call TRBD1 (5 bases). CDR1 and CDR2 (germline): LGHNA, YNFKEQ. V was clipped by 0 bases and J by 0 bases, with 9 bases between them. This CDR3 comprises 16 residues. The CDR3 DNA reads as TGTGCCAGCAGCCAAGATGATGACAGTAGCAATCAGCCCCAGCATTTT. Its translation: CASSQDDDSSNQPQHF.

In this sample, this clone turned up a few times. The chain carries TRBV2 and TRBJ1-6; 7 positions match TRBD1. Losses at the gene ends were 2 bases for V and 5 bases for J; bases not matched to a gene: 9. CDR1 and CDR2 from the germline V gene are SNHLY and FYNNEI. CDR3 size: 17 residues. The CDR3 nucleotides are TGTGCCAGCAGTGAAAGGCGCAGGGGGAGAGATAATTCACCCCTCCACTTT. Translating it yields CASSERRRGRDNSPLHF. The full variable domain, its missing parts supplied by reference TRBV2 and TRBJ1-6, is EPEVTQTPSHQVTQMGQEVILRCVPISNHLYFYWYRQILGQKVEFLVSFYNNEISEKSEIFDDQFSVERPDGSNFTLKIRSTKLEDSAMYFCASSERRRGRDNSPLHFGNGTRLTVT.

The V gene is TRBV6-4, the J gene TRBJ1-5; D is perhaps TRBD1 (6 bases). In germline, CDR1 is MRHNA, CDR2 SNTAGT. Trimming cost V 4 bases and J 6 bases, with 19 bases left between them. The CDR3 sequence is 16 residues long. The CDR3 nucleotides are TGTGCCAGCAGTGTTCTTAACAGGGTTTTGCGTCAGCCCCAGCATTTT. Protein: CASSVLNRVLRQPQHF.